This T cell receptor beta chain was recorded in a study of beta chain features in type 1 diabetes. As for the study in general: Patients were similar to healthy donors in age and gender (as well as in cell yields).

The entirety of the isolated RNA underwent reverse transcription, so expressed TCRB transcripts were sequenced. The assay was immunoSEQ multiplex PCR, and TCRdb's table has in-frame clones only and misses some. The repertoire holds tens of thousands of clones, with roughly three fifths as singletons. Notes on this clone: The antigen remains undetermined.

Broader study findings: Lower insertion and higher deletion counts appeared at VDJ junctions in type 1 diabetes patients. In all four CD4+ subsets, TCRB CDR3 length was significantly, moderately reduced in type 1 diabetes.

The sequenced sample was Tregs from blood. The sequence derives from a woman aged 18-29 years in good health.

CDR3: CASSIVRTSGMSTDTQYF. CDR3 bases: TGTGCCAGTAGTATAGTCCGGACTAGCGGGATGAGCACAGATACGCAGTATTTT. V is TRBV19 and J is TRBJ2-3; 12 bases are a match to TRBD2. CDR3 size: 18 residues. J lost 0 bases, V lost 1 base, and 5 bases had no gene match. Germline V gene data show CDR1 as LNHDA and CDR2 as SQIVND (reference sequence).